This TCR beta chain originates from a study of blood T cell repertoires in COVID-19. This clone has only one observation. Some clones are missing from TCRdb's copy, which holds only in-frame ones; the method was immunoSEQ multiplex PCR. The table lists 110,000 to 150,000 clones, roughly 83% of them singletons. Deletions cut 0 bases from V and 7 bases from J, with 7 bases between. The CDR3 consists of 13 residues. Germline lookup yields CDR1 SGHRS and CDR2 YFSETQ. While infection was still active, Seattle patients were enrolled and then followed longitudinally. The V gene is TRBV5-1, the J gene TRBJ2-2; D may be TRBD2 (6 bases). The sequencing input was peripheral blood. This receptor was taken from a woman aged 70-85 years with COVID-19, enrolled during active disease. The CDR3 loop reads CASSLVEGGELFF. The CDR3 DNA sequence: TGCGCCAGCAGCTTGGTGGAGGGCGGGGAGCTGTTTTTT.